The next 31 T cell receptor beta chains were all read from a single sample in a study of molecular identifiers for immune sequencing clone quantification. TCRdb redid the calling of the PCR reads with MiXCR, one entry per CDR3 protein. The profile shows approximately 100,000 distinct CDR3 sequences, roughly a third of them singletons. The sample consisted of naive CD8+ T cells from blood, with Jurkat cell RNA spiked in. Subset defined: FACS-sorted CD8+CD4-CCR7+CD45RA+ naive T cells. Source of these receptors: a human donor in good health. Some libraries in this study had Jurkat cell RNA spiked in.

The chain combines TRBV3-1 with TRBJ2-2; D not resolved. V lost 1 base, J lost 4 bases, and 10 bases lay in between. CDR1 and CDR2 (germline): LGHDT, YNNKEL (reference sequence). The CDR3 spans 15 residues. Here the CDR3 reads CASSQVARLTGELFF. CDR3 in DNA: TGTGCCAGCAGCCAAGTGGCTAGACTCACCGGGGAGCTGTTTTTT.

The chain employs TRBV10-2 and TRBJ2-7; D gene unclear. V lost 2 bases, J lost 3 bases, and 2 bases lay in between. The germline CDR1 and CDR2 sequences are WSHSY and SAAADI. This CDR3 contains 11 residues. The CDR3 is CASSEVYEQYF. The CDR3, as DNA: TGCGCCAGCAGTGAGGTCTACGAGCAGTACTTC.

As concerns this clonotype: Germline is not matched at one junction end, which may reflect a read error. This chain links TRBV7-9 with TRBJ2-1, with D possibly being TRBD1 or TRBD2 (7 bases each). Germline lookup yields CDR1 SEHNR and CDR2 FQNEAQ (reference sequence). The CDR3 has 15 residues. DNA for the CDR3: TGTGCCAGCAGCGCGGGGGACAGCTCCTACAAAGAGCAGTTCTTC. This gives the protein CASSAGDSSYKEQFF.

This clonotype was observed at least ten times. The J gene is TRBJ1-6, the V gene TRBV7-9, with unresolved D. Germline V gene data show CDR1 as SEHNR and CDR2 as FQNEAQ (reference sequence). V lost 1 base to trimming and J lost 2 bases, with 6 bases between them. The CDR3 sequence is 15 residues long. The CDR3 sequence: CASSLGSAYNSPLHF. DNA for the CDR3: TGTGCCAGCAGCTTAGGGTCGGCCTATAATTCACCCCTCCACTTT.

The CDR3 nucleotides are TGCGCCAGCAGCCGAGCCACGGGACCGACCTACGAGCAGTACTTC. Its translation is CASSRATGPTYEQYF. The chain has TRBV4-3 and TRBJ2-7; either TRBD1 or TRBD2 may fit D (5 bases each). Trimming took 4 bases from V and 2 from J, leaving 15 bases between them. The germline CDR1 and CDR2 sequences are LGHNA and YSLEER. CDR3 length: 15 residues.

This clonotype was observed a handful of times. The V gene is TRBV7-9, the J gene TRBJ1-4, with D uncertain. Germline V gives CDR1 SEHNR, CDR2 FQNEAQ (reference sequence). Trimming cost V 3 bases and J 5 bases, with 13 bases left between them. The CDR3 covers 15 residues. The CDR3 DNA reads as TGTGCCAGCAGCTTGGGTCCGGACGGAAATGAAAAACTGTTTTTT. Residues: CASSLGPDGNEKLFF. Complete variable domain (other parts from reference TRBV7-9 and TRBJ1-4): DTGVSQNPRHKITKRGQNVTFRCDPISEHNRLYWYRQTLGQGPEFLTYFQNEAQLEKSRLLSDRFSAERPKGSFSTLEIQRTEQGDSAMYLCASSLGPDGNEKLFFGSGTQLSVL.

In its sample, this clonotype was seen many times. The J gene is TRBJ2-2, the V gene TRBV5-4; no reliable D call. The CDR3 loop spans 12 amino acids. Per germline, CDR1 SGHNT and CDR2 YYREEE (reference sequence). Trimming left V 4 bases short and J 1 base short, with 2 bases between. CDR3 DNA: TGTGCCAGCAGCCGGAACACCGGGGAGCTGTTTTTT. The encoded protein is CASSRNTGELFF.

To note about this clonotype: At one boundary the junction diverges from the germline segment, which might be a read error. The rearrangement uses TRBV7-8 and TRBJ2-3; D may be TRBD1 (6 bases). CDR3 length equals 14 residues. Germline assignment: CDR1 SGHVS and CDR2 FQNEAQ. The CDR3 bases are TGTGCCAGCAGCTTAGCGGACAGCACAGATACGCATTATTTT. Translation: CASSLADSTDTHYF.

On this clonotype itself: This likely comes from a read error, as the CDR3 has no conserved phenylalanine or tryptophan at its end. The V gene is TRBV19, the J gene TRBJ1-4, with 8 positions matching TRBD1. With 4 bases clipped from V and 6 bases from J, the junction kept 7 bases outside the gene matches. CDR1 and CDR2 from the germline V gene are LNHDA and SQIVND (reference sequence). CDR3 length: 15 residues. CDR3 in DNA: TGTGCCAGTAGTACAACCGGGACAGGAGATGAAAAACTGTTTTAT. Translating it yields CASSTTGTGDEKLFY.

The table lists this clonotype with many counts. This rearrangement joins TRBV10-3 to TRBJ2-5; possibly TRBD1 or TRBD2 for D (5 bases each). Trimming took 6 bases from V and 10 from J, leaving 21 bases between them. Germline CDR1 is ENHRY and CDR2 is SYGVKD. This CDR3 is built from 14 residues. CDR3 region: CAISWDLKPTDQYF. Here the CDR3 DNA reads TGTGCCATCAGCTGGGACCTTAAGCCTACGGACCAGTACTTC.

V usage is TRBV2 and J usage is TRBJ1-5; D is perhaps TRBD1 (5 bases). Germline assignment: CDR1 SNHLY and CDR2 FYNNEI. V was clipped by 8 bases and J by 3 bases, with 17 bases between them. CDR3 size: 15 residues. CDR3 loop: CASSGRGRDNQPQHF. CDR3 nucleotides: TGTGCCAGCTCGGGACGGGGTCGCGACAATCAGCCCCAGCATTTT. Based on the CDR3 plus reference TRBV2 and TRBJ1-5, the full variable domain is EPEVTQTPSHQVTQMGQEVILRCVPISNHLYFYWYRQILGQKVEFLVSFYNNEISEKSEIFDDQFSVERPDGSNFTLKIRSTKLEDSAMYFCASSGRGRDNQPQHFGDGTRLSIL.

This clonotype was observed a handful of times. The rearrangement joins TRBV20-1 to TRBJ2-5; the match to TRBD2 covers 10 bases. Trimming cost V 3 bases and J 1 base; bases outside gene matches: 2. Germline values: CDR1 DFQATT, CDR2 SNEGSKA (reference sequence). The CDR3 covers 14 residues. Here the CDR3 DNA reads TGCAGTGCTAGTCGGACTAGCGGCCAAGAGACCCAGTACTTC. Amino acids: CSASRTSGQETQYF.

This clonotype was seen many times. V and J are TRBV29-1 and TRBJ2-3; 7 nucleotides agree with TRBD2. The CDR3 consists of 15 residues. The ends lost 5 bases at V and 0 bases at J; junction bases unmatched: 8. The V gene's germline CDR1 is SQVTM and CDR2 ANQGSEA. The DNA of the CDR3 is TGCAGCGTTCGGGGGGAGACAGACAGCACAGATACGCAGTATTTT. Protein: CSVRGETDSTDTQYF.

With regard to this clonotype: Given a much more abundant clone one base away, this may be a read error. This sequence joins TRBV4-3 and TRBJ2-7; 8 nucleotides line up with TRBD1. This CDR3 has 14 amino acids. Per the germline V gene, CDR1 is LGHNA and CDR2 is YSLEER. The CDR3 DNA reads as TGCGCCGGCAGCCGCGCCCCGACAGGGGAAGAGCAGTACTTC. Translation gives CAGSRAPTGEEQYF.

Comment on this clonotype: A single base separates this from a much larger clone, so it may be a read error. The V call is TRBV5-1, the J call TRBJ2-7; 8 nucleotides agree with TRBD1. CDR1 is SGHRS, CDR2 YFSETQ, per germline. This CDR3 region has 15 residues. CDR3: CASGLTQGAIYEQYF. CDR3 coding DNA: TGCGCCAGCGGCTTGACGCAGGGGGCTATCTACGAGCAGTACTTC.

This clonotype was detected only a few times. This rearrangement joins TRBV7-8 to TRBJ2-5, with TRBD2 matching over 9 bases. The CDR3 totals 13 residues. CDR1 and CDR2 from the germline V gene are SGHVS and FQNEAQ. The V gene end was trimmed by 8 bases and the J gene end by 1 base; junction bases not matched to a gene: 2. The CDR3 DNA reads TGTGCCAGCCAGCGGGAGGTCCAAGAGACCCAGTACTTC. This encodes CASQREVQETQYF.

V usage is TRBV7-2 and J usage is TRBJ2-7, with D possibly being TRBD2 (5 bases). The ends were cut back, 0 bases at V and 3 bases at J, with 21 bases in the middle. This CDR3 region has 18 residues. Germline CDR1 reads SGHTA; CDR2 reads FQGNSA. CDR3 nucleotide sequence: TGTGCCAGCAGCTTAGCTAGCCTTCTACTAGATTCTGACTACGAGCAGTACTTC. Translated: CASSLASLLLDSDYEQYF.

V gene TRBV29-1 combines with J gene TRBJ2-5; 7 positions match TRBD1. The CDR3 has 12 amino acids. The ends lost 6 bases at V and 3 bases at J; junction bases unmatched: 4. Germline loops: CDR1 SQVTM, CDR2 ANQGSEA. CDR3 loop: CSVGTEKETQYF. The CDR3, as DNA: TGCAGCGTCGGGACAGAAAAAGAGACCCAGTACTTC.

J is TRBJ2-7 and V is TRBV4-3; 9 bases are a match to TRBD2. V dropped 2 bases and J dropped 0; count of bases not matched to a gene: 2. Germline values: CDR1 LGHNA, CDR2 YSLEER. The CDR3 has 15 residues. CDR3 amino acids: CASSQYSGSSYEQYF. In DNA, the CDR3 is TGCGCCAGCAGCCAATATAGCGGGAGCTCCTACGAGCAGTACTTC.

This clonotype was recorded a few times. V is TRBV5-6 and J is TRBJ2-7; D not certain. V lost 0 bases, J lost 7 bases, and 8 bases lay in between. The CDR3 runs to 12 residues. CDR1 is SGHDT, CDR2 YYEEEE, per germline. The CDR3 is CASSLEQGEQYF. In DNA, the CDR3 is TGTGCCAGCAGCTTGGAACAAGGGGAGCAGTACTTC.

The chain recombines TRBV9 with TRBJ2-6, with D perhaps TRBD2 (5 bases). V lost 0 bases and J lost 4, with 14 bases in between. Germline V gene sequence: CDR1 SGDLS, CDR2 YYNGEE. The CDR3 loop spans 17 amino acids. Here the CDR3 reads CASSVATEGTGANVLTF. CDR3 bases: TGTGCCAGCAGCGTAGCTACTGAGGGAACCGGGGCCAACGTCCTGACTTTC.

Comment on this clonotype: No conserved phenylalanine or tryptophan is present at the end of the CDR3, so a read error is the likely explanation. This chain links TRBV27 with TRBJ2-6; 10 positions match TRBD2. Trimming cost V 2 bases and J 4 bases; bases outside gene matches: 5. Looked up from germline, CDR1 is MNHEY and CDR2 is SMNVEV (reference sequence). The CDR3 loop spans 17 amino acids. CDR3 coding DNA: TGTGCCAGCAGTTTAGGGCTAGCGGGAGCCGGGGCCAACGTCCTGACTATC. This encodes CASSLGLAGAGANVLTI.

In this sample, this clonotype turned up many times. The chain combines TRBV14 with TRBJ1-5; D may be TRBD1 (5 bases). This CDR3 spans 13 amino acids. CDR1 is SGHDN and CDR2 is FVKESK in the germline V gene. The V and J ends lost 4 bases and 6 bases respectively, with 10 bases between them. The CDR3 DNA is TGTGCCAGCAGCCGTTGGGGCGGTCAGCCCCAGCATTTT. Translating it yields CASSRWGGQPQHF.

This clonotype has only a few counts. The chain is built from TRBV6-2 or TRBV6-3 and TRBJ2-1; D gene unclear. V was cut by 6 bases and J by 7 bases, with 13 bases left in between. CDR1 and CDR2 from the germline V gene are MNHEY and SVGEGT. The CDR3 totals 13 residues. CDR3 sequence reads: CASRLLAWNEQFF. The CDR3 region has the DNA TGTGCCAGCAGGCTACTCGCTTGGAATGAGCAGTTCTTC.

Points on this clonotype: As the CDR3 is not closed by the conserved phenylalanine or tryptophan, this likely results from a read error. The chain links TRBV7-9 to TRBJ2-7, with TRBD1 identical over 9 bases. The CDR3 runs 14 residues. With V trimmed by 5 bases and J by 2 bases, 4 bases remained unmatched. Germline V gene lookup returns CDR1 SEHNR and CDR2 FQNEAQ (reference sequence). The CDR3 DNA sequence: TGTGCCAGCAGCGGAAGACAGGGGGCCTACGAGCAGTACTTA. It encodes CASSGRQGAYEQYL.

The chain combines TRBV7-9 with TRBJ1-1, with 7 bases identical to TRBD1. V gave up 1 base and J gave up 3 bases; unmatched junction bases: 2. This CDR3 spans 14 amino acids. The germline V gene has CDR1 SEHNR and CDR2 FQNEAQ (reference sequence). The CDR3 protein is CASSLGQGDTEAFF. The CDR3 coding sequence is TGTGCCAGCAGCTTAGGACAGGGAGACACTGAAGCTTTCTTT.

There are many counts of this clonotype. The chain employs TRBV4-1 and TRBJ2-7; D is perhaps TRBD1 or TRBD2 (5 bases each). V was shortened by 5 bases and J by 3 bases, with 14 bases between the two germline ends. This CDR3 is 14 amino acids long. The V gene's germline CDR1 is MGHRA and CDR2 YSYEKL. The CDR3 loop reads CASSEGPMNYEQYF. The DNA for the CDR3 is TGCGCCAGCAGCGAGGGACCGATGAACTACGAGCAGTACTTC.

Turning to this clonotype: In this CDR3 the conserved last residue, phenylalanine or tryptophan, is missing, so a read error is likely. The V call is TRBV15, the J call TRBJ2-3; D might be TRBD2 (6 bases). Trimming shortened V by 5 bases and J by 2 bases, and 8 bases separated the two germline ends. The V gene's germline CDR1 is LNHNV and CDR2 YYDKDF (reference sequence). The CDR3 loop spans 13 amino acids. CDR3 sequence reads: CATSAGYTDTQYN. CDR3 in DNA: TGTGCCACCAGCGCGGGATACACAGATACGCAGTATAAT.

This clonotype appeared a few times. The gene calls are TRBV7-8 and TRBJ2-1; 8 bases agree with TRBD2. The CDR3 consists of 15 residues. J was trimmed by 0 bases and V by 6 bases; bases with no gene match: 4. Germline CDR1 reads SGHVS; CDR2 reads FQNEAQ. CDR3 nucleotide sequence: TGTGCCAGCAGAAGCGGGAGAGGCTCCTACAATGAGCAGTTCTTC. It specifies CASRSGRGSYNEQFF. Together with reference TRBV7-8 and TRBJ2-1, the CDR3 gives the full variable domain: GAGVSQSPRYKVAKRGQDVALRCDPISGHVSLFWYQQALGQGPEFLTYFQNEAQLDKSGLPSDRFFAERPEGSVSTLKIQRTQQEDSAVYLCASRSGRGSYNEQFFGPGTRLTVL.

Ten or more counts support this clonotype. V gene TRBV28 combines with J gene TRBJ1-5; D perhaps matches TRBD1 (5 bases). Trimming removed 2 bases at V and 4 bases at J, with 9 bases between. The CDR3 loop spans 14 amino acids. Germline-derived CDR1 and CDR2 are MDHEN and SYDVKM. CDR3: CASSLRGWNQPQHF. CDR3 DNA: TGTGCCAGCAGTTTACGGGGGTGGAATCAGCCCCAGCATTTT. Full variable domain (missing parts from reference TRBV28 and TRBJ1-5): DVKVTQSSRYLVKRTGEKVFLECVQDMDHENMFWYRQDPGLGLRLIYFSYDVKMKEKGDIPEGYSVSREKKERFSLILESASTNQTSMYLCASSLRGWNQPQHFGDGTRLSIL.

As for this clonotype: Given a much more abundant clone one base away, this may be a read error. In this CDR3 the conserved last residue, phenylalanine or tryptophan, is missing, so a read error is likely. CDR3 DNA: TGTGCCAGGAGTGAGGACAGCCCTAACTATGGCTACACCATC. Its translation is CARSEDSPNYGYTI. The V and J genes are TRBV2 and TRBJ1-2; tentatively, D is TRBD1 (6 bases). This CDR3 region has 14 residues. Germline V gene sequence: CDR1 SNHLY, CDR2 FYNNEI.